This TCR beta chain was captured in a study of T cell repertoires in cytomegalovirus infection. Via MiXCR, TCRdb re-called the reads, giving one row per CDR3 protein. The table records approximately 150,000 distinct CDR3 sequences, more than 15% of them present only once. The CDR3 is 13 residues long. Trimming pared 8 bases from V and 2 bases from J, leaving 9 bases between. The germline CDR1 and CDR2 sequences are MNHEY and SVGAGI. This receptor was taken from a human donor in good health (CMV status not recorded). Some clones in this sample may be carry-over from other donors' samples. This sequence joins TRBV6-5 and TRBJ2-2, with TRBD2 as a possible D gene (6 bases). Sequenced sample: CD8+ T cells from PBMCs. The CDR3 sequence: CASSGTNTGELFF. CDR3 nucleotides: TGTGCCAGCTCCGGGACTAACACCGGGGAGCTGTTTTTT.